There are many counts of the clone carrying this T cell receptor (beta chain). CDR3-region Arm-PCR and iRepertoire HTBI primers produced the TCR beta libraries. TCRdb processed the multiplex PCR reads anew with MiXCR; each CDR3 protein has one entry. The table has hundreds of thousands of distinct CDR3 sequences, around 16% seen once. Time point indicated: newly diagnosed GD, antithyroid drugs for less than 3 months. PBMC RNA served as the TCR library source. The sample is drawn from a study of regulatory T cells in long-lasting Graves disease. V lost 4 bases, J lost 8 bases, and 22 bases lay in between. Germline lookup yields CDR1 SGHRS and CDR2 YFSETQ. The length of the CDR3 is 16 residues. A further study also used this sample, focusing on T cells in Graves' hyperthyroidism and ophthalmopathy.

The source of this sequence is a man younger than 30 with Graves disease. The chain recombines TRBV5-1 with TRBJ2-1, with D tentatively TRBD1 (5 bases). This specimen consisted of peripheral blood mononuclear cells (PBMCs), obtained at new diagnosis, from a patient treated with antithyroid drugs. The CDR3 region has the DNA TGCGCCAGCAGCCCGATGGTCAGCAGGGCGGACGATGAGCAGTTCTTC. It specifies CASSPMVSRADDEQFF.